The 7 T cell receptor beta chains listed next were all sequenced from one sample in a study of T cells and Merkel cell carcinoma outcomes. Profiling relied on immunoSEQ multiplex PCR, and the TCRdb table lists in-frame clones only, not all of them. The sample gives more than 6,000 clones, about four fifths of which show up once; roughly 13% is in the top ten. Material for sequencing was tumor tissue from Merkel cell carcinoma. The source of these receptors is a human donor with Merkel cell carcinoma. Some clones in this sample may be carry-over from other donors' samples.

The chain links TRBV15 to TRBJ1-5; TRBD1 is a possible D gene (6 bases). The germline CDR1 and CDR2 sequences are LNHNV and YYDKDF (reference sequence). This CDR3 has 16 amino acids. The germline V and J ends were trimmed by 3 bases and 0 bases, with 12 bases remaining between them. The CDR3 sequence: CATSSPGQYSNQPQHF. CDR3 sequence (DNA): TGTGCCACCAGCAGTCCCGGACAGTATAGCAATCAGCCCCAGCATTTT.

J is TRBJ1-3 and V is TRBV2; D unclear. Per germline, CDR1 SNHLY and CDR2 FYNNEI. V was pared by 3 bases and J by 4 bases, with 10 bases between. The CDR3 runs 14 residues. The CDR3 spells CASSDTAAGNTIYF. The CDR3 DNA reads TGTGCCAGCAGTGATACGGCAGCCGGAAACACCATATATTTT.

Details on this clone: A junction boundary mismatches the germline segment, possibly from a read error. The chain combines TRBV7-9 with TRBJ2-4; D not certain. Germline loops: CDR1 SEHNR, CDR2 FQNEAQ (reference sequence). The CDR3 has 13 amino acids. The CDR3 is CASSLAAPGLWDF. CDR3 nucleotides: TGTGCCAGCAGCTTAGCGGCCCCGGGCCTCTGGGACTTC.

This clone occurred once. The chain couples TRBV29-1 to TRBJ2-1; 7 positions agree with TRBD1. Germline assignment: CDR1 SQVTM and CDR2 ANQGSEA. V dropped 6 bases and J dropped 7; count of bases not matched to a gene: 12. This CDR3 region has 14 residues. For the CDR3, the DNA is TGCAGCGTCGTACAGGGGACCTACCGAAATGAGCAGTTCTTC. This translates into CSVVQGTYRNEQFF.

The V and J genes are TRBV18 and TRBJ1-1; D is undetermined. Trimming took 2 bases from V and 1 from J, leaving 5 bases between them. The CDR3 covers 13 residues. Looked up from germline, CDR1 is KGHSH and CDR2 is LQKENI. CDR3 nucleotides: TGTGCCAGCTCACCAGGCAGGAACACTGAAGCTTTCTTT. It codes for CASSPGRNTEAFF.

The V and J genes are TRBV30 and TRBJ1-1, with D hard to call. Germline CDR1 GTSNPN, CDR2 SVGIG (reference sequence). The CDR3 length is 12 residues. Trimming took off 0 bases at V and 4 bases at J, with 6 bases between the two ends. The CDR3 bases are TGTGCCTGGAGTGTGGGCCCCACTGAAGCTTTCTTT. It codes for CAWSVGPTEAFF.

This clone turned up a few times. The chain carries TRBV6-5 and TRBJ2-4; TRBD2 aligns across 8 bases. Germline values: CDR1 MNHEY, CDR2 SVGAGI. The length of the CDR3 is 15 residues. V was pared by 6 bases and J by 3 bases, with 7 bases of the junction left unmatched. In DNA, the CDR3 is TGTGCCAGCAGATACGGGGGGGTCGGCAAAAACATTCAGTACTTC. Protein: CASRYGGVGKNIQYF.